This T cell receptor (beta chain) came from a study of OX40 agonist ivuxolimab in advanced cancers. TCRdb keeps only in-frame clones here, not all; method: immunoSEQ multiplex PCR. The table lists some 96,000 clones, around 90% of them singletons, with 0.54% in the top ten. Germline-derived CDR1 and CDR2 are SNHLY and FYNNEI. V gave up 5 bases and J gave up 4 bases, with 9 bases separating them. The CDR3 sequence is 12 residues long. Sequencing used CD4+ or CD8+ T cells sorted from blood, obtained in a trial of the OX40 agonist ivuxolimab. The clonotype originates from an adult with an advanced solid tumor such as melanoma, head and neck, liver or kidney cancer. The V and J genes are TRBV2 and TRBJ2-7; D is undetermined. The CDR3 DNA follows: TGTGCCAGCAGTCCCCTGGGGTACGAGCAGTACTTC. Protein sequence: CASSPLGYEQYF.